These 18 T cell receptor beta chains came from one sample sequenced in a study of CD8 T cells in ankylosing spondylitis. TCRdb recomputed calls from the 5' RACE reads with MiXCR, one row per CDR3 protein. The data show 150,000 to 200,000 distinct CDR3 sequences, 18% seen once. Sequenced material: blood, either unsorted or a sorted T cell fraction (not recorded which). The receptors here all came from a male donor aged 5 to 29 with ankylosing spondylitis or in good health (not recorded which).

V and J are TRBV20-1 and TRBJ2-5; D is ambiguous. V was pared by 1 base and J by 3 bases, with 6 bases between. The CDR3 has 12 amino acids. CDR1 is DFQATT, CDR2 SNEGSKA, per germline (reference sequence). In DNA form, the CDR3 reads TGCAGTGCTAGAGGGGAAGAAGAGACCCAGTACTTC. This codes for CSARGEEETQYF.

Remarks on this clonotype: Relative to the germline gene, one junction end is altered; a read error may explain this. The V gene is TRBV29-1, the J gene TRBJ2-1, with D tentatively TRBD1 (6 bases). The germline V gene encodes CDR1 SQVTM and CDR2 ANQGSEA. This CDR3 comprises 13 residues. The CDR3 spells CSIEGGNLNEQFF. The CDR3 DNA follows: TGCAGCATTGAAGGGGGAAATTTGAATGAGCAGTTCTTC.

There are many counts of this clonotype. The chain recombines TRBV5-6 with TRBJ1-5; D remains unclear. The germline CDR1 and CDR2 sequences are SGHDT and YYEEEE. V dropped 2 bases and J dropped 4 bases, with 13 bases sitting between them. This CDR3 is built from 15 residues. CDR3: CASSLQSIGNQPQHF. In DNA, the CDR3 is TGTGCCAGCAGCTTACAGTCTATTGGGAATCAGCCCCAGCATTTT. Looking up the rest from reference TRBV5-6 and TRBJ1-5 gives the full variable domain: DAGVTQSPTHLIKTRGQQVTLRCSPKSGHDTVSWYQQALGQGPQFIFQYYEEEERQRGNFPDRFSGHQFPNYSSELNVNALLLGDSALYLCASSLQSIGNQPQHFGDGTRLSIL.

This clonotype was counted many times. The chain uses TRBV5-1 and TRBJ2-7; possible D gene TRBD1, 5 bases. The CDR3 has 14 amino acids. Germline V gene sequence: CDR1 SGHRS, CDR2 YFSETQ. Trimming shortened V by 0 bases and J by 6 bases, and 13 bases separated the two germline ends. The DNA of the CDR3 is TGCGCCAGCAGCTTGGATTGGCAGGGTGGCGAGCAGTACTTC. Encoded protein: CASSLDWQGGEQYF.

In its sample, this clonotype was seen many times. The chain uses TRBV15 and TRBJ2-3; 9 positions match TRBD1. Per the germline V gene, CDR1 is LNHNV and CDR2 is YYDKDF (reference sequence). After removal of 5 bases from V and 3 bases from J, the junction contained 9 bases not matched to a gene. The CDR3 is 16 residues long. CDR3 nucleotide sequence: TGTGCCACCAGCGACCGGGACAGGGAAGAGACAGATACGCAGTATTTT. This translates into CATSDRDREETDTQYF.

This CDR3 reads CSPTGGSEQFF. The CDR3 bases are TGCAGCCCCACGGGGGGGTCTGAGCAGTTCTTC. The V call is TRBV20-1, the J call TRBJ2-1; 8 bases map to TRBD2. The CDR3 covers 11 residues. CDR1 and CDR2 (germline): DFQATT, SNEGSKA (reference sequence).

This clonotype was seen at least ten times. The rearrangement uses TRBV12-3 or TRBV12-4 and TRBJ2-6; D unresolved. This CDR3 has 20 amino acids. Trimming removed 3 bases at V and 0 bases at J, with 21 bases between. The CDR3 reads CASSLRIWGGTSSGANVLTF. The CDR3 coding sequence is TGTGCCAGCAGTTTGCGCATTTGGGGTGGCACCAGCTCTGGGGCCAACGTCCTGACTTTC.

This clonotype has ten or more counts. CDR3 DNA: TGCGCCAGCAGCCCTGGGGGAGGGATGAGCTCCTACAATGAGCAGTTCTTC. Amino acids: CASSPGGGMSSYNEQFF. The chain links TRBV5-1 to TRBJ2-1; 7 nucleotides match TRBD2. V trimming: 4 bases; J trimming: 0 bases; junction bases outside the gene matches: 10. Germline V gene data show CDR1 as SGHRS and CDR2 as YFSETQ. The CDR3 runs 17 residues.

This clonotype was observed at least ten times. The rearrangement joins TRBV15 to TRBJ2-2; D may be TRBD1 (5 bases). Germline CDR1 LNHNV, CDR2 YYDKDF (reference sequence). V was shortened by 7 bases and J by 4 bases, with 13 bases between the two germline ends. This CDR3 has 14 amino acids. The CDR3 loop reads CATMDNEPTGELFF. The CDR3 DNA is TGTGCCACCATGGACAACGAGCCCACCGGGGAGCTGTTTTTT.

The table lists this clonotype with many counts. V and J are TRBV5-1 and TRBJ1-4; D may be TRBD1 (5 bases). V lost 4 bases and J lost 8, with 15 bases in between. Germline assignment: CDR1 SGHRS and CDR2 YFSETQ. This CDR3 is built from 14 residues. The CDR3 DNA reads TGCGCCAGCAGCATGACAGTGGGAGAAGAAAAACTGTTTTTT. The encoded protein is CASSMTVGEEKLFF.

The sample holds many counts of this clonotype. This chain links TRBV11-2 with TRBJ2-1; 11 bases match TRBD2. The CDR3 contains 16 residues. V lost 1 base, J lost 4 bases, and 3 bases stayed unmatched. Germline V gene data show CDR1 as SGHAT and CDR2 as FQNNGV. Here the CDR3 reads CASSLVSSGRYNEQFF. Written as DNA, the CDR3 is TGTGCCAGCAGCTTAGTGTCTAGCGGGAGGTACAATGAGCAGTTCTTC.

The rearrangement uses TRBV12-2 and TRBJ2-1. TRBV12-2 is assigned pseudogene status. The CDR3 runs 12 residues. CDR3 DNA sequence: TGTGCAAGTCGCTCACCCCAGGCTGAGCAGTTCTTC. This sequence encodes CASRSPQAEQFF.

This clonotype was seen more than once but under ten times. This chain links TRBV29-1 with TRBJ2-5; 7 bases are shared with TRBD2. The CDR3 length is 14 residues. V shed 8 bases, J shed 3 bases, and the junction held 12 bases outside the gene matches. Germline V gene sequence: CDR1 SQVTM, CDR2 ANQGSEA. In nucleotides, the CDR3 is TGCAGCTTTAGGGGAGGGGACTCCGAAGAGACCCAGTACTTC. As protein: CSFRGGDSEETQYF. Full variable domain (outside the CDR3, taken from reference TRBV29-1 and TRBJ2-5): SAVISQKPSRDICQRGTSLTIQCQVDSQVTMMFWYRQQPGQSLTLIATANQGSEATYESGFVIDKFPISRPNLTFSTLTVSNMSPEDSSIYLCSFRGGDSEETQYFGPGTRLLVL.

This clonotype was found many times. The chain combines TRBV5-1 with TRBJ2-2; 8 positions agree with TRBD1. CDR3 length: 13 amino acids. Germline V CDR1 and CDR2: SGHRS, YFSETQ. V lost 7 bases to trimming and J lost 6 bases; unmatched junction nucleotides: 5. The CDR3, as DNA: TGCGCCAGCGGTCCAGGGGGCCCCGGGGAGCTGTTTTTT. Translated: CASGPGGPGELFF.

This clonotype appeared many times. J is TRBJ2-7 and V is TRBV28; D perhaps matches TRBD2 (6 bases). V gave up 6 bases and J gave up 3 bases, with 18 bases separating them. CDR1 is MDHEN, CDR2 SYDVKM, per germline. This CDR3 is 15 amino acids long. The CDR3 sequence: CASRPPGTLNYEQYF. The CDR3 nucleotides read TGTGCCAGCAGACCCCCCGGGACTCTCAACTACGAGCAGTACTTC.

This clonotype has ten or more counts. The chain joins TRBV29-1 to TRBJ1-1; D perhaps matches TRBD1 (6 bases). V was trimmed by 3 bases and J by 10 bases, leaving 15 bases between them. Looked up from germline, CDR1 is SQVTM and CDR2 is ANQGSEA. CDR3 size: 12 residues. For the CDR3, the DNA is TGCAGCGTTGAGGGACAACCGGGGAGAGCTTTCTTT. It encodes CSVEGQPGRAFF.

The chain links TRBV13 to TRBJ2-3; TRBD2 matches at 12 bases. Germline CDR1 reads PRHDT; CDR2 reads FYEKMQ (reference sequence). Trimming removed 5 bases from V and 6 bases from J; junction bases left unmatched: 6. This CDR3 has 15 amino acids. The CDR3 bases are TGTGCCAGCAGCCCTCGACTAGCGGGAGTGGATACGCAGTATTTT. Residues: CASSPRLAGVDTQYF.

This clonotype was seen repeatedly, ten times or more. This chain uses TRBV20-1 with TRBJ2-1, with 8 bases lining up with TRBD2. This CDR3 contains 15 residues. Trimming cost V 4 bases and J 5 bases; bases outside gene matches: 10. Looked up from germline, CDR1 is DFQATT and CDR2 is SNEGSKA (reference sequence). The CDR3 nucleotides are TGCAGTGCTACCTTAGCGGGAATTTTCGACAATGAGCAGTTCTTC. Encoded protein: CSATLAGIFDNEQFF.